The 21 T cell receptor beta chains presented below share a single source sample, sequenced in a study of blood T cell repertoires in COVID-19. Method: immunoSEQ multiplex PCR; TCRdb's copy keeps in-frame clones and lacks some. Of a few hundred thousand clones in the sample, about nine tenths were seen once. What was sequenced was peripheral blood. The receptors stem from a man aged 50 or older with acute or convalescent COVID-19.

This clone came up once. This chain's CDR3 is CASSMTGGSGNTIYF. The CDR3 DNA follows: TGCGCCAGCAGCATGACAGGAGGCTCTGGAAACACCATATATTTT. The gene calls are TRBV5-1 and TRBJ1-3; D may be TRBD1 (6 bases). Germline CDR1 reads SGHRS; CDR2 reads YFSETQ. The V end lost 4 bases, the J end lost 0 bases, and 11 bases lay between the germline ends. The CDR3 runs to 15 residues.

V and J are TRBV7-9 and TRBJ2-5, with 7 bases identical to TRBD2. Germline CDR1 is SEHNR and CDR2 is FQNEAQ (reference sequence). Trimming removed 5 bases from V and 0 bases from J; junction bases left unmatched: 6. CDR3 size: 15 residues. For the CDR3, the DNA is TGTGCCAGCAGCCCCTCGCGGGGGAACCAAGAGACCCAGTACTTC. Its protein is CASSPSRGNQETQYF. The whole variable domain, remainder taken from reference TRBV7-9 and TRBJ2-5, is DTGVSQNPRHKITKRGQNVTFRCDPISEHNRLYWYRQTLGQGPEFLTYFQNEAQLEKSRLLSDRFSAERPKGSFSTLEIQRTEQGDSAMYLCASSPSRGNQETQYFGPGTRLLVL.

The V gene is TRBV7-8, the J gene TRBJ2-1, with a tentative D call TRBD1 (5 bases). Germline CDR1 is SGHVS and CDR2 is FQNEAQ. V shed 5 bases and J shed 7 bases, with 18 bases lying between them. The CDR3 is 15 amino acids. The CDR3 sequence is CASSPQPGSGNEQFF. The CDR3 nucleotides read TGTGCCAGCAGCCCCCAACCGGGTTCAGGGAATGAGCAGTTCTTC. The full variable domain, in which reference TRBV7-8 and TRBJ2-1 provide the parts outside the CDR3, is GAGVSQSPRYKVAKRGQDVALRCDPISGHVSLFWYQQALGQGPEFLTYFQNEAQLDKSGLPSDRFFAERPEGSVSTLKIQRTQQEDSAVYLCASSPQPGSGNEQFFGPGTRLTVL.

This clone was observed a handful of times. CDR3 sequence: CAWSVLENSPLHF. Written as DNA, the CDR3 is TGTGCCTGGAGTGTACTAGAAAATTCACCCCTCCACTTT. V usage is TRBV30 and J usage is TRBJ1-6; D is undetermined. Trimming took off 0 bases at V and 7 bases at J, with 7 bases between the two ends. The length of the CDR3 is 13 residues. Germline CDR1 is GTSNPN and CDR2 is SVGIG (reference sequence).

The chain's CDR3 is CAWSPGGGSHQPQHF. CDR3 in DNA: TGTGCCTGGAGCCCAGGGGGCGGGTCGCATCAGCCCCAGCATTTT. The rearrangement joins TRBV30 to TRBJ1-5, with 8 nucleotides matching TRBD1. The CDR3 extends over 15 amino acids. V lost 3 bases and J lost 5; bases outside the gene matches: 9. Germline V gene lookup returns CDR1 GTSNPN and CDR2 SVGIG (reference sequence).

This chain uses TRBV29-1 with TRBJ2-2; the D is unclear. Germline CDR1 reads SQVTM; CDR2 reads ANQGSEA. Trimming removed 3 bases at V and 1 base at J, with 6 bases between. This CDR3 has 13 residues. CDR3 amino acids: CSVDTRNTGELFF. In DNA, the CDR3 is TGCAGCGTTGATACCAGGAACACCGGGGAGCTGTTTTTT.

J is TRBJ1-6 and V is TRBV21-1; the table's D call, TRBD1, was not checked against the DNA. TRBV21-1 is termed a pseudogene. The CDR3 sequence is 18 residues long. CDR3 nucleotide sequence: TGTGCCAGCAGCTCTAACAGGGGGGGCTACTCCTATAATTCACCCCTCCACTTT. This translates into CASSSNRGGYSYNSPLHF.

This chain connects TRBV12-3 or TRBV12-4 to TRBJ1-2, with a weak D call TRBD1 (5 bases). The CDR3 has 13 amino acids. V shed 7 bases and J shed 6 bases, with 15 bases lying between them. The CDR3: CASTFTGSDGYTF. As DNA, the CDR3 is TGTGCCAGCACTTTTACAGGCTCTGATGGCTACACCTTC.

V gene TRBV5-5 combines with J gene TRBJ2-2; tentative D call: TRBD1 (5 bases). Germline V gene sequence: CDR1 SGHKS, CDR2 YYEKEE (reference sequence). The V end was cut by 2 bases, the J end by 4 bases, with 6 bases between. CDR3 length equals 13 residues. The CDR3: CASSFTGTGELFF. The CDR3 DNA sequence: TGTGCCAGCAGCTTCACAGGCACCGGGGAGCTGTTTTTT.

The chain couples TRBV10-1 to TRBJ2-7; a weak D match, TRBD2 (6 bases). The CDR3 totals 13 residues. Germline CDR1 reads WNHNN; CDR2 reads SYGVQD (reference sequence). The ends were cut back, 4 bases at V and 6 bases at J, with 13 bases in the middle. The CDR3 spells CASSAIAVGEQYF. In nucleotides, the CDR3 is TGCGCCAGCAGTGCGATAGCGGTAGGCGAGCAGTACTTC.

This rearrangement joins TRBV10-2 to TRBJ2-4; possible D gene TRBD2, 5 bases. V lost 3 bases to trimming and J lost 0 bases, with 12 bases between them. Germline loops: CDR1 WSHSY, CDR2 SAAADI. This CDR3 is built from 16 residues. The CDR3 loop is CASSDSGKLAKNIQYF. The CDR3, as DNA: TGCGCCAGCAGTGATTCGGGGAAACTAGCCAAAAACATTCAGTACTTC.

This clone was found once. This chain connects TRBV20-1 to TRBJ2-1; 10 bases match TRBD2. Germline CDR1 and CDR2: DFQATT and SNEGSKA (reference sequence). This CDR3 has 16 residues. CDR3 in amino acids: CSASGLAASSYNEQFF. The CDR3 DNA reads as TGCAGCGCGAGTGGACTAGCGGCCAGCTCCTACAATGAGCAGTTCTTC.

V and J are TRBV28 and TRBJ1-5; D remains unclear. V lost 6 bases and J lost 4, with 13 bases in between. Germline-derived CDR1 and CDR2 are MDHEN and SYDVKM. CDR3 size: 14 residues. CDR3 in DNA: TGTGCCAGCAGCCGCGGTCGTGGGAATCAGCCCCAGCATTTT. Translation: CASSRGRGNQPQHF.

With respect to this clone: The sample has other DNA sequences that encode this CDR3 too. The chain links TRBV12-3 or TRBV12-4 to TRBJ1-1; D call uncertain. This CDR3 has 13 amino acids. The V end lost 6 bases, the J end lost 2 bases, and 10 bases lay between the germline ends. The CDR3 region is CASSPPGNTEAFF. DNA for the CDR3: TGTGCCAGCAGCCCGCCGGGAAACACTGAAGCTTTCTTT.

The rearrangement links TRBV11-2 to TRBJ1-1; perhaps TRBD1 as D (5 bases). Germline V gives CDR1 SGHAT, CDR2 FQNNGV. The V end lost 0 bases, the J end lost 6 bases, and 20 bases lay between the germline ends. The CDR3 length is 17 residues. CDR3 region: CASSLDQRGRWGAEAFF. The CDR3 region has the DNA TGTGCCAGCAGCTTAGATCAACGGGGGAGATGGGGAGCTGAAGCTTTCTTT.

The chain is built from TRBV5-1 and TRBJ1-2, with TRBD1 matching 7 bases. The CDR3 sequence is 14 residues long. V lost 5 bases to trimming and J lost 8 bases; unmatched junction nucleotides: 12. Per germline, CDR1 SGHRS and CDR2 YFSETQ. The CDR3 nucleotides are TGCGCCAGCAGAAAGGGGACAGACCCCCTCGGCTACACCTTC. Encoded protein: CASRKGTDPLGYTF.

The rearrangement joins TRBV7-3 to TRBJ1-1; D not certain. This CDR3 spans 15 amino acids. Trimming took off 1 base at V and 2 bases at J, with 11 bases between the two ends. Germline V gene sequence: CDR1 SGHTA, CDR2 FQGTGA. The CDR3 region has the DNA TGTGCCAGCAGCTTAAGCGGGGTTGGAAACACTGAAGCTTTCTTT. This translates into CASSLSGVGNTEAFF. Variable domain in full (rest from reference TRBV7-3 and TRBJ1-1): GAGVSQTPSNKVTEKGKYVELRCDPISGHTALYWYRQSLGQGPEFLIYFQGTGAADDSGLPNDRFFAVRPEGSVSTLKIQRTERGDSAVYLCASSLSGVGNTEAFFGQGTRLTVV.

This CDR3 is CASSLDGSYGYTF. The CDR3 DNA reads as TGTGCCAGCAGCTTAGACGGGAGCTATGGCTACACCTTC. The chain joins TRBV7-8 to TRBJ1-2; the D is unclear. Between the trimmed V and J ends, which lost 1 base and 4 bases, there was a span of 7 bases. This CDR3 is built from 13 residues. Germline CDR1 is SGHVS and CDR2 is FQNEAQ. The full variable domain, in which reference TRBV7-8 and TRBJ1-2 provide the parts outside the CDR3, is GAGVSQSPRYKVAKRGQDVALRCDPISGHVSLFWYQQALGQGPEFLTYFQNEAQLDKSGLPSDRFFAERPEGSVSTLKIQRTQQEDSAVYLCASSLDGSYGYTFGSGTRLTVV.

The gene calls are TRBV12-3 or TRBV12-4 and TRBJ1-2, with TRBD1 matching over 8 bases. CDR3 length: 13 residues. V lost 6 bases to trimming and J lost 5 bases; unmatched junction nucleotides: 5. CDR3 DNA: TGTGCCAGCAGCCAGGACAGGGCTTATGGCTACACCTTC. It is translated as CASSQDRAYGYTF.

In this sample, this clone turned up once. This chain uses TRBV19 with TRBJ1-2; 9 bases map to TRBD1. Germline-derived CDR1 and CDR2 are LNHDA and SQIVND (reference sequence). V shed 4 bases, J shed 4 bases, and the junction held 7 bases outside the gene matches. The CDR3 loop spans 15 amino acids. CDR3 sequence reads: CASSTRQGVGYGYTF. For the CDR3, the DNA is TGTGCCAGTAGTACCCGACAGGGGGTCGGCTATGGCTACACCTTC.

This clone turned up a few times. The J gene is TRBJ2-2, the V gene TRBV7-8; possibly TRBD2 for D (5 bases). Trimming removed 5 bases from V and 1 base from J, with 11 bases in between. Germline CDR1 SGHVS, CDR2 FQNEAQ. The CDR3 is 15 amino acids. CDR3 coding DNA: TGTGCCAGCAGCCCTTGGGCGGGGAACACCGGGGAGCTGTTTTTT. It encodes CASSPWAGNTGELFF.